This TCR beta chain derives from a study of siplizumab effects on memory and regulatory T cells. Study-wide points: The study found naive T cells seemingly more diverse than memory cells and seemingly major alloresponse contributors. Roughly 80-95% of proliferating CD4+ or CD8+ clones defied assignment to a naive or memory phenotype.

A word on this clone: The antigen is unknown.

Germline values: CDR1 SGHAT, CDR2 FQNNGV. The CDR3 has 15 amino acids. The V and J ends lost 3 bases and 3 bases, in that order; junction bases with no gene match: 4. Only in-frame clones appear in the TCRdb table, and some are missing; sequencing was by immunoSEQ multiplex PCR. This sample yields about 98,000 clones, of which roughly 92% are seen a single time; 0.9% to 1.3% belongs to the top ten. This chain links TRBV11-2 with TRBJ2-5; 10 bases line up with TRBD1. The receptor comes from a human donor in good health. Sequenced sample: CD4+ T cells sorted from blood. CDR3 nucleotide sequence: TGTGCCAGCAGCTTTAGGGGGACAGGGGAAGAGACCCAGTACTTC. Translation gives CASSFRGTGEETQYF.